A single sample is the source of the 14 T cell receptor beta chains below, sequenced in a study of CD8 T cells in Susac syndrome. A quantity of 0.5 to 1 ug RNA underwent reverse transcription using random hexamers. TCRdb reprocessed the immunoSEQ multiplex PCR reads with MiXCR, giving one entry per CDR3 protein. Here the sample spans roughly 44,000 distinct CDR3 sequences, 93% being singletons. The sequencing input was CD8+ T cells from PBMCs. The receptors were gathered from a human donor in good health.

A single count supports this clonotype. V and J are TRBV4-1 and TRBJ2-1; 11 bases line up with TRBD2. Trimming took 5 bases from V and 4 from J; bases not matched to a gene: 4. The CDR3 is 15 residues long. Germline values: CDR1 MGHRA, CDR2 YSYEKL. The CDR3 DNA reads as TGCGCCAGCAGCTTTCTAGCGGGGGGTTACAATGAGCAGTTCTTC. Translation: CASSFLAGGYNEQFF.

The chain is built from TRBV19 and TRBJ1-3; D is unresolved. Germline CDR1 reads LNHDA; CDR2 reads SQIVND (reference sequence). The V end lost 3 bases, the J end lost 5 bases, and 11 bases lay between the germline ends. The CDR3 is 14 amino acids. The CDR3 DNA sequence: TGTGCCAGTAGTATTGTGGGCGGCAGAAACACCATATATTTT. It translates to CASSIVGGRNTIYF.

The chain has TRBV5-1 and TRBJ2-7; tentative D call: TRBD1 (6 bases). Germline V gene lookup returns CDR1 SGHRS and CDR2 YFSETQ. This CDR3 is built from 15 residues. Trimming removed 4 bases at V and 4 bases at J, with 18 bases between. Written as DNA, the CDR3 is TGCGCCAGCAGCCTAACTGGGGGCAGGGCATACGAGCAGTACTTC. Encoded protein: CASSLTGGRAYEQYF.

J is TRBJ2-1 and V is TRBV7-9; TRBD1 might be the D (5 bases). This CDR3 has 19 residues. The V end lost 2 bases, the J end lost 7 bases, and 27 bases lay between the germline ends. The germline V gene has CDR1 SEHNR and CDR2 FQNEAQ (reference sequence). This CDR3 is CASSLIIGIMTASGNEQFF. The CDR3 DNA follows: TGTGCCAGCAGCTTAATAATCGGAATTATGACAGCGTCTGGGAATGAGCAGTTCTTC.

The rearrangement uses TRBV5-1 and TRBJ2-7; possible D gene TRBD2, 6 bases. This CDR3 contains 14 residues. CDR1 and CDR2 (germline): SGHRS, YFSETQ. Deletions cut 0 bases from V and 4 bases from J, with 11 bases between. The DNA of the CDR3 is TGCGCCAGCAGCTTGGGCGGGAACAATTACGAGCAGTACTTC. Its translation is CASSLGGNNYEQYF.

The J gene is TRBJ2-2, the V gene TRBV27; unclear D gene. Trimming cost V 6 bases and J 3 bases, with 8 bases left between them. This CDR3 comprises 13 residues. Germline V CDR1 and CDR2: MNHEY, SMNVEV (reference sequence). The CDR3 DNA follows: TGTGCCAGCAGGTTGGGTTACACCGGGGAGCTGTTTTTT. The encoded protein is CASRLGYTGELFF.

V and J are TRBV29-1 and TRBJ1-1; D is ambiguous. The CDR3 length is 11 residues. V was pared by 5 bases and J by 3 bases, with 7 bases between. Germline CDR1 reads SQVTM; CDR2 reads ANQGSEA. CDR3 amino acids: CSVLQDTEAFF. As DNA, the CDR3 is TGCAGCGTTCTTCAGGACACTGAAGCTTTCTTT. The variable domain in full, with the rest retrieved from reference TRBV29-1 and TRBJ1-1, is SAVISQKPSRDICQRGTSLTIQCQVDSQVTMMFWYRQQPGQSLTLIATANQGSEATYESGFVIDKFPISRPNLTFSTLTVSNMSPEDSSIYLCSVLQDTEAFFGQGTRLTVV.

The chain combines TRBV20-1 with TRBJ2-7; 8 bases map to TRBD2. Trimming cost V 3 bases and J 0 bases; bases outside gene matches: 1. This CDR3 has 13 residues. In germline, CDR1 is DFQATT, CDR2 SNEGSKA (reference sequence). The CDR3 DNA reads as TGCAGTGCTAGCGGGAGGGCCTCCTACGAGCAGTACTTC. It yields the protein CSASGRASYEQYF.

J is TRBJ2-1 and V is TRBV7-8, with D maybe TRBD1 (5 bases). With 4 bases removed from V and 3 bases from J, the gap between germline ends came to 16 bases. The CDR3 length is 16 residues. Looked up from germline, CDR1 is SGHVS and CDR2 is FQNEAQ. The CDR3 nucleotides are TGTGCCAGCAGCTCAACAGGTCACCGATACTACAATGAGCAGTTCTTC. It is translated as CASSSTGHRYYNEQFF.

The rearrangement links TRBV20-1 to TRBJ2-5; D possibly matches TRBD1 or TRBD2 (7 bases each). The CDR3 totals 14 residues. The V gene lost 5 bases and the J gene lost 5 bases, with 18 bases spanning the gap. CDR1 and CDR2 (germline): DFQATT, SNEGSKA (reference sequence). DNA of the CDR3: TGCAGTGCTGCAGGGGGGCGGGAGACCGAGACCCAGTACTTC. This sequence encodes CSAAGGRETETQYF.

This chain connects TRBV3-1 to TRBJ2-7; TRBD1 matches at 8 bases. The CDR3 length is 17 residues. The germline V gene encodes CDR1 LGHDT and CDR2 YNNKEL (reference sequence). With 4 bases clipped from V and 3 bases from J, the junction kept 14 bases outside the gene matches. The CDR3: CASSRSPGQVFNYEQYF. For the CDR3, the DNA is TGTGCCAGCAGCCGATCGCCGGGACAGGTATTCAACTACGAGCAGTACTTC.

The J gene is TRBJ1-5, the V gene TRBV12-3 or TRBV12-4, with TRBD1 matching 11 bases. The CDR3 covers 20 residues. V dropped 3 bases and J dropped 0; count of bases not matched to a gene: 13. CDR3 sequence reads: CASSFLAGTGGFYSNQPQHF. CDR3 nucleotides: TGTGCCAGCAGTTTCCTGGCCGGGACAGGGGGATTTTATAGCAATCAGCCCCAGCATTTT.

This chain joins TRBV7-9 and TRBJ2-5, with a possible D match to TRBD2 (6 bases). This CDR3 spans 16 amino acids. V was shortened by 5 bases and J by 3 bases, with 19 bases between the two germline ends. The germline V gene has CDR1 SEHNR and CDR2 FQNEAQ (reference sequence). CDR3 bases: TGTGCCAGCAGCCTGATAGTGACTAGTCGGAAAGAGACCCAGTACTTC. This sequence encodes CASSLIVTSRKETQYF.

This rearrangement joins TRBV13 to TRBJ2-7; 7 bases are shared with TRBD1. Per the germline V gene, CDR1 is PRHDT and CDR2 is FYEKMQ (reference sequence). The junction had 5 bases not matched to a gene; V was cut back by 4 bases and J by 2 bases. This CDR3 has 14 residues. In nucleotides, the CDR3 is TGTGCCAGCAGCTACCGGACAGGAACCTACGAGCAGTACTTC. Protein sequence: CASSYRTGTYEQYF.